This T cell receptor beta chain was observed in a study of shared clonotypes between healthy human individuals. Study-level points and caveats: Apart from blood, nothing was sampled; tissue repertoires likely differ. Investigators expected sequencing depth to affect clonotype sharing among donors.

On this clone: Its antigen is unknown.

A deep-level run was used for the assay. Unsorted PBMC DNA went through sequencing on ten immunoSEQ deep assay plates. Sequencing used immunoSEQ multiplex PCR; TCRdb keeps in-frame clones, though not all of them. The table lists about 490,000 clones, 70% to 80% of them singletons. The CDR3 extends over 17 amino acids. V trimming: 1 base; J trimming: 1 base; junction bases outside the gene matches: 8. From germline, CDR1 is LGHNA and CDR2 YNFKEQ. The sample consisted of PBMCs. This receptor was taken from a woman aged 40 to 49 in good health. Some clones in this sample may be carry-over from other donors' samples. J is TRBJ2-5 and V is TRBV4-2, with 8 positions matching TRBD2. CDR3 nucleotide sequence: TGTGCCAGCAGCCAAGGTTGGAGCGGGAGAGGCCAAGAGACCCAGTACTTC. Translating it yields CASSQGWSGRGQETQYF.